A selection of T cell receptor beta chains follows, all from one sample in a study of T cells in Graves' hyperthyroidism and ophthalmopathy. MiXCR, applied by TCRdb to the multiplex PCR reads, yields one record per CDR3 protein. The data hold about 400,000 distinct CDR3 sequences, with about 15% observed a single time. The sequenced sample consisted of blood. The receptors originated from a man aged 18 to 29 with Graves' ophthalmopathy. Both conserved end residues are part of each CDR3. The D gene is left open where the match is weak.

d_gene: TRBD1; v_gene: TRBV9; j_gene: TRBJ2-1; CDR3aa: CASSPQGQGTWNEQFF
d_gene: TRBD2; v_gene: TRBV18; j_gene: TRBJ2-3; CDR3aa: CASSPPSGGDTQYF
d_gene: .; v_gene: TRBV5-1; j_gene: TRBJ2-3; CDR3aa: CASSLESLRDTQYF
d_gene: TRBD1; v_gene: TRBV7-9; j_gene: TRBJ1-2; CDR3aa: CASRTGGDAHASNYGYTF
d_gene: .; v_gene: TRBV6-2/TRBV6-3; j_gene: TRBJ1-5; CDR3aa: CASKNLGSNQPQHF
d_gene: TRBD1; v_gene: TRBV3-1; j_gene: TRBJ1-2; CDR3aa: CASSQRTGNGYTF
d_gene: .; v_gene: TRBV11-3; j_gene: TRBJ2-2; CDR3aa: CASSSRTAENTGELFF
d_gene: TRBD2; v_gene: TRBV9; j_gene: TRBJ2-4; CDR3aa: CASSAGGGTNIQYF
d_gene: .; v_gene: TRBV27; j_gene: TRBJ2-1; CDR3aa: CASSFLGPGEQFF
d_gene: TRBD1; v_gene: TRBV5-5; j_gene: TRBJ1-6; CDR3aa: CASSLRQGILGSYNSPLHF
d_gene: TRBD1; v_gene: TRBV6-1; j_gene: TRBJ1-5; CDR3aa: CASKTGINQPQHF
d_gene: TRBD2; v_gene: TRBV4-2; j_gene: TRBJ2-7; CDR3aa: CASSQEGMSGGSYEQYF
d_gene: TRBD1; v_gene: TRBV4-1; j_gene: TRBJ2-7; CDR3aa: CASNLRPGTGTGAYEQYF
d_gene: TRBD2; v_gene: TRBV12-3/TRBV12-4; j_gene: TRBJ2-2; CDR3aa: CASSQPQAGTNTGELFF
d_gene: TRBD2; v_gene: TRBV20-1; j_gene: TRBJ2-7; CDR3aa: CSASIGGGSLYEQYF
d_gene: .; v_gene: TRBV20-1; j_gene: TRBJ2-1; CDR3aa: CSARDPWVASYNEQFF
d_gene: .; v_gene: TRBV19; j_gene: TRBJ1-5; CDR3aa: CASTPPRSDQPQHF
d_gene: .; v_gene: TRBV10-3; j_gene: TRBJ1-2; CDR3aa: CAIRAGAWSYGYTF
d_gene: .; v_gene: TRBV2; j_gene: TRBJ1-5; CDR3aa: CASSRGGWGNQPQHF
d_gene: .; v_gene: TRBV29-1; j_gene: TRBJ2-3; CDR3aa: CSVESSRTDTQYF
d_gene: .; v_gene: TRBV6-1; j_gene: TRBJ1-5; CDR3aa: CASSNRRDLRQPQHF
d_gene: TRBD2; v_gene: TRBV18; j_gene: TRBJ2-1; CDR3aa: CASSPGLAGGDEQFF
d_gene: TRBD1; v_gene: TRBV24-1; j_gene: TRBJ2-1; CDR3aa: CATSDPTGTGSNEQFF
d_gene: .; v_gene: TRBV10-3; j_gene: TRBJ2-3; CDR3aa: CAISDGGHTDTQYF
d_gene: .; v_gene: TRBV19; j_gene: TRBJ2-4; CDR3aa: CASQGGRAKNIQYF
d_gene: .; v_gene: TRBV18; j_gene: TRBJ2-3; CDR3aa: CASSRDLSRVSTDTQYF
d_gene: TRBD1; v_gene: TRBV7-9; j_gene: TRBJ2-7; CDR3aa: CASSPGQGIYEQYF
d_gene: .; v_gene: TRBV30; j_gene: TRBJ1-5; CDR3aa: CACTTENSNQPQHF
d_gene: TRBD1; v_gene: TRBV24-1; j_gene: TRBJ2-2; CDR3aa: CATSEPTGAGELFF
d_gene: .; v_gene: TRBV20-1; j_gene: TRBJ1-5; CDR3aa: CSARRFGDRAQHF
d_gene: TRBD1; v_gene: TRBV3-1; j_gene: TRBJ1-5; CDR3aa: CASSQNQGTGEPQHF
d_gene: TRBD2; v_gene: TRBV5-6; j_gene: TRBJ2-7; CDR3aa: CASSRKRGGYSYEQYF
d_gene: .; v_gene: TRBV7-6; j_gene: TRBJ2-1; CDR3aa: CASSHIEDEQFF
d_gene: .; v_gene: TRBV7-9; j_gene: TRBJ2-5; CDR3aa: CASSLETGAYQETQYF
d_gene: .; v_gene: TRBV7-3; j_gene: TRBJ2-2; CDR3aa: CASSPSEWAGELFF
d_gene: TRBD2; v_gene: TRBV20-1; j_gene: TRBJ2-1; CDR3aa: CSAREGSGGAGGHNEQFF
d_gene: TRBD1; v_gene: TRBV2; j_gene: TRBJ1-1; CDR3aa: CASYQDRGLYEAFF
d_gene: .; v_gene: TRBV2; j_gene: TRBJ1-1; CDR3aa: CATLRGTANTEAFF
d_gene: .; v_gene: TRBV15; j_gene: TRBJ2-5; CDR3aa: CATSRDQRPQETQYF
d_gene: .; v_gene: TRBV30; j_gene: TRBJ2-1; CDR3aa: CAWSVSSDGRQFF
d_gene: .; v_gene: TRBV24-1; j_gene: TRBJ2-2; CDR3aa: CAGEDGNTGELFF
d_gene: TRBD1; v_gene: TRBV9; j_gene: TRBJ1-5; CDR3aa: CASSAGQAGQPQHF
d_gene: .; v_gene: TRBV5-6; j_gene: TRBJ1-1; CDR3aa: CASSQGVITEAFF
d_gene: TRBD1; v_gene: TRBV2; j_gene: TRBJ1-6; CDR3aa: CASSEDRGRNSPLHF
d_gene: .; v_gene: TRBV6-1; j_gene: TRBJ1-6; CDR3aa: CASGHSPLHF
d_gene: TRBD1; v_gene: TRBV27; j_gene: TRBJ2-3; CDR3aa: CASWGQGSTDTQYF
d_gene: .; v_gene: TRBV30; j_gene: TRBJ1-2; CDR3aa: CAWTQHLRYGYTF
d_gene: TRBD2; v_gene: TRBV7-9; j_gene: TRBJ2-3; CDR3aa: CASRGLAGSTDTQYF
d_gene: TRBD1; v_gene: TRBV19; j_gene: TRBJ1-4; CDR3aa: CASSGQRNEKLFF
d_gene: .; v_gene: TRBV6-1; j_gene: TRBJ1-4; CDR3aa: CASSEGARATNEKLFF
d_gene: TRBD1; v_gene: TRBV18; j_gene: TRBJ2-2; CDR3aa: CASSPLDRGTTGELFF